These 26 T cell receptor beta chains originate from one sample sequenced in a study of graft-versus-host responses after intestinal transplantation. Assay used: immunoSEQ multiplex PCR; TCRdb lists only in-frame clones, some missing. Seen here are around 100,000 clones, 85% to 95% observed once, and the top ten hold around 1%. No antigen has been assigned to these receptors. Sequences were derived from unstimulated CD8+ T cells sorted from spleen or lymph node cells, sampled before transplant. Receptors were obtained from a human donor who was the organ donor for an intestinal transplant.

The V and J genes are TRBV1 and TRBJ1-2. TRBV1 is a listed pseudogene. This CDR3 region has 18 residues. The CDR3 DNA sequence: TGCACCAGCAGCCAAGATTCTAACAGGAGGCCCCCTAACTATGGCTACACCTTC. It translates to CTSSQDSNRRPPNYGYTF.

The chain combines TRBV25-1 with TRBJ1-1; 11 bases fit TRBD1. Germline CDR1 MGHDK, CDR2 SYGVNS. Trimming cost V 6 bases and J 5 bases; bases outside gene matches: 5. The CDR3 has 14 amino acids. The CDR3 region is CASSPGTGGTEAFF. CDR3 bases: TGTGCCAGCAGCCCAGGGACAGGGGGGACTGAAGCTTTCTTT. Variable domain in full (rest from reference TRBV25-1 and TRBJ1-1): EADIYQTPRYLVIGTGKKITLECSQTMGHDKMYWYQQDPGMELHLIHYSYGVNSTEKGDLSSESTVSRIRTEHFPLTLESARPSHTSQYLCASSPGTGGTEAFFGQGTRLTVV.

This clone was detected only a few times. The chain uses TRBV4-3 and TRBJ1-3; weak D call: TRBD1 (5 bases). V was pared by 0 bases and J by 2 bases, with 11 bases between. CDR3 length: 16 amino acids. Germline CDR1 is LGHNA and CDR2 is YSLEER. Written as DNA, the CDR3 is TGCGCCAGCAGCCAAGACGACGGGGGTGCTGGAAACACCATATATTTT. Translating it yields CASSQDDGGAGNTIYF.

The V call is TRBV2, the J call TRBJ2-7; the match to TRBD1 covers 7 bases. The ends lost 6 bases at V and 0 bases at J; junction bases unmatched: 8. CDR3 length equals 15 residues. The germline V gene has CDR1 SNHLY and CDR2 FYNNEI. DNA for the CDR3: TGTGCCAGCAGCGGGGACAGAGTAAGCTCCTACGAGCAGTACTTC. Amino acids: CASSGDRVSSYEQYF.

The chain has TRBV19 and TRBJ2-6, with TRBD1 matching over 7 bases. J lost 2 bases, V lost 7 bases, and 2 bases had no gene match. The length of the CDR3 is 14 residues. CDR1 is LNHDA and CDR2 is SQIVND in the germline V gene (reference sequence). The CDR3 coding sequence is TGTGCCAGTATGGGGACAGCTGGGGCCAACGTCCTGACTTTC. Encoded protein: CASMGTAGANVLTF.

V and J are TRBV10-3 and TRBJ2-3; 9 bases match TRBD1. Looked up from germline, CDR1 is ENHRY and CDR2 is SYGVKD. This CDR3 spans 16 amino acids. With V trimmed by 5 bases and J by 0 bases, 6 bases remained unmatched. CDR3: CAISLQGAPSTDTQYF. The CDR3 DNA is TGTGCCATCAGTCTACAGGGGGCCCCTAGCACAGATACGCAGTATTTT.

The rearrangement uses TRBV5-4 and TRBJ2-1; weak D call: TRBD2 (5 bases). V was cut by 4 bases and J by 6 bases, with 17 bases left in between. Germline V CDR1 and CDR2: SGHNT, YYREEE (reference sequence). This CDR3 spans 15 amino acids. The CDR3 reads CASSRVRAPSNEQFF. DNA for the CDR3: TGTGCCAGCAGCCGGGTGAGGGCGCCGAGCAATGAGCAGTTCTTC.

The chain is built from TRBV28 and TRBJ2-3, with 13 bases that match TRBD2. J gave up 2 bases and V 5 bases, and 16 bases lay outside the gene matches. Germline V gene data show CDR1 as MDHEN and CDR2 as SYDVKM. The CDR3 covers 20 residues. The CDR3 DNA sequence: TGTGCCAGCAGTGTACCGGGACTAGCGGGAAGCTGGGTCCTCACAGATACGCAGTATTTT. Protein: CASSVPGLAGSWVLTDTQYF.

The rearrangement uses TRBV18 and TRBJ2-2; D is tentatively TRBD1 or TRBD2 (5 bases each). V lost 6 bases and J lost 4, with 15 bases in between. Germline V lookup: CDR1 KGHSH, CDR2 LQKENI. The CDR3 covers 15 residues. CDR3 in DNA: TGTGCCAGCTCTGCCTCGGGACCGGGCACCGGGGAGCTGTTTTTT. Protein product: CASSASGPGTGELFF.

The chain links TRBV28 to TRBJ2-3; TRBD2 aligns across 12 bases. CDR1 is MDHEN and CDR2 is SYDVKM in the germline V gene. The J segment lost 0 bases and the V segment lost 11 bases, leaving 6 bases of the junction unmatched. CDR3 length: 15 residues. The CDR3 is CAGSGTSGSTDTQYF. For the CDR3, the DNA is TGTGCCGGATCCGGGACTAGCGGGAGCACAGATACGCAGTATTTT.

The CDR3 bases are TGTGCCAGCAGTTCTTTTAATGAAAAACTGTTTTTT. Translation: CASSSFNEKLFF. J is TRBJ1-4 and V is TRBV28; the D is unclear. V lost 4 bases to trimming and J lost 4 bases, with 4 bases between them. This CDR3 region has 12 residues. CDR1 is MDHEN and CDR2 is SYDVKM in the germline V gene. Looking up the rest from reference TRBV28 and TRBJ1-4 gives the full variable domain: DVKVTQSSRYLVKRTGEKVFLECVQDMDHENMFWYRQDPGLGLRLIYFSYDVKMKEKGDIPEGYSVSREKKERFSLILESASTNQTSMYLCASSSFNEKLFFGSGTQLSVL.

The V gene is TRBV28, the J gene TRBJ2-1, with D perhaps matching TRBD1 (6 bases). Germline CDR1 is MDHEN and CDR2 is SYDVKM. The CDR3 sequence is 12 residues long. V dropped 5 bases and J dropped 4 bases, with 6 bases sitting between them. CDR3 DNA sequence: TGTGCCAGCAGTCAGGGGTACAATGAGCAGTTCTTC. Protein product: CASSQGYNEQFF.

This chain connects TRBV30 to TRBJ2-1; 9 bases agree with TRBD1. Germline values: CDR1 GTSNPN, CDR2 SVGIG (reference sequence). This CDR3 is built from 15 residues. The trim removed 2 bases at V and 7 bases at J, leaving 9 bases unmatched. The CDR3 DNA is TGTGCCTGGAGTTCGCTTACAGGGGGCGGGAATGAGCAGTTCTTC. It specifies CAWSSLTGGGNEQFF. Drawing the rest from reference TRBV30 and TRBJ2-1, the complete variable domain is SQTIHQWPATLVQPVGSPLSLECTVEGTSNPNLYWYRQAAGRGLQLLFYSVGIGQISSEVPQNLSASRPQDRQFILSSKKLLLSDSGFYLCAWSSLTGGGNEQFFGPGTRLTVL.

This sequence joins TRBV9 and TRBJ2-5; 8 nucleotides line up with TRBD2. V was clipped by 4 bases and J by 5 bases; unmatched bases: 7. CDR3 length: 14 residues. Germline-derived CDR1 and CDR2 are SGDLS and YYNGEE. DNA for the CDR3: TGTGCCAGCAGCCCCAGCGGGAGTGTGGAGACCCAGTACTTC. Translation: CASSPSGSVETQYF.

The chain links TRBV7-9 to TRBJ2-1; 11 nucleotides align to TRBD2. With V trimmed by 4 bases and J by 9 bases, 5 bases remained unmatched. This CDR3 has 14 residues. Germline V gene sequence: CDR1 SEHNR, CDR2 FQNEAQ (reference sequence). The CDR3 DNA sequence: TGTGCCAGCAGCTCCCAACTAGCGGGAGTTGAGCAGTTCTTC. Amino acid sequence: CASSSQLAGVEQFF.

The V gene is TRBV30, the J gene TRBJ1-1, with D possibly TRBD1 on 5 matching bases. Per the germline V gene, CDR1 is GTSNPN and CDR2 is SVGIG (reference sequence). The CDR3 totals 13 residues. V was cut by 5 bases and J by 2 bases, with 12 bases left in between. The CDR3 DNA follows: TGTGCCTGGGCGAAAGGGACCAACACTGAAGCTTTCTTT. Translating it yields CAWAKGTNTEAFF. The whole variable domain, remainder taken from reference TRBV30 and TRBJ1-1, is SQTIHQWPATLVQPVGSPLSLECTVEGTSNPNLYWYRQAAGRGLQLLFYSVGIGQISSEVPQNLSASRPQDRQFILSSKKLLLSDSGFYLCAWAKGTNTEAFFGQGTRLTVV.

The chain carries TRBV6-6 and TRBJ2-6; 9 bases match TRBD1. The V gene's germline CDR1 is MNHNY and CDR2 SVGAGI (reference sequence). This CDR3 comprises 15 residues. V lost 8 bases to trimming and J lost 3 bases; unmatched junction nucleotides: 5. CDR3 nucleotides: TGTGCCAGCTTTACAGGGGGCTATGGGGCCAACGTCCTGACTTTC. Its protein product is CASFTGGYGANVLTF.

The chain is built from TRBV19 and TRBJ2-5; D may be TRBD1 or TRBD2 (6 bases each). This CDR3 has 16 amino acids. Germline V gene sequence: CDR1 LNHDA, CDR2 SQIVND (reference sequence). V gave up 1 base and J gave up 4 bases, with 16 bases separating them. This CDR3 is CASSIGGLQGGETQYF. The CDR3 DNA reads as TGTGCCAGTAGTATAGGGGGCCTACAGGGAGGAGAGACCCAGTACTTC.

This chain joins TRBV27 and TRBJ2-7, with D perhaps TRBD1 (5 bases). This CDR3 comprises 13 residues. Germline values: CDR1 MNHEY, CDR2 SMNVEV (reference sequence). Between the trimmed V and J ends, which lost 6 bases and 7 bases, there was a span of 16 bases. The CDR3 here is CASRNRTPEEQYF. CDR3 coding DNA: TGTGCCAGCAGAAACAGGACCCCTGAGGAGCAGTACTTC.

J is TRBJ2-3 and V is TRBV4-2, with 10 bases aligning to TRBD2. The trim removed 0 bases at V and 4 bases at J, leaving 1 base unmatched. Looked up from germline, CDR1 is LGHNA and CDR2 is YNFKEQ. The CDR3 extends over 15 amino acids. As DNA, the CDR3 is TGTGCCAGCAGCCAAGAAGCGGGAGGGCCAGATACGCAGTATTTT. It codes for CASSQEAGGPDTQYF.

This chain uses TRBV6-5 with TRBJ2-7; 7 nucleotides line up with TRBD1. CDR3 length equals 14 residues. The V segment lost 5 bases and the J segment 4 bases; nucleotides outside the gene matches: 8. Germline V CDR1 and CDR2: MNHEY, SVGAGI. Written as DNA, the CDR3 is TGTGCCAGCAGTGCCCGGGACAGTTATTACGAGCAGTACTTC. Translated, it gives CASSARDSYYEQYF.

The CDR3 sequence is CASRRLRLGQGMNGYTF. CDR3 nucleotides: TGTGCCAGCAGACGCCTAAGGTTGGGACAGGGAATGAATGGCTACACCTTC. This sequence joins TRBV28 and TRBJ1-2; 9 positions match TRBD1. The length of the CDR3 is 17 residues. CDR1 and CDR2 from the germline V gene are MDHEN and SYDVKM. V was clipped by 6 bases and J by 6 bases; unmatched bases: 17.

This rearrangement joins TRBV5-1 to TRBJ2-3; 8 bases fit TRBD2. Trimming removed 2 bases from V and 0 bases from J; junction bases left unmatched: 11. Germline V gene data show CDR1 as SGHRS and CDR2 as YFSETQ. The CDR3 runs 18 residues. The CDR3 nucleotides are TGCGCCAGCAGCTTCTCAACTAGCGGCAGATCTAGCACAGATACGCAGTATTTT. Protein: CASSFSTSGRSSTDTQYF.

The chain is built from TRBV2 and TRBJ1-2; no reliable D call. The germline V and J ends were trimmed by 6 bases and 5 bases, with 13 bases remaining between them. Germline values: CDR1 SNHLY, CDR2 FYNNEI. The CDR3 totals 13 residues. CDR3 bases: TGTGCCAGCAGGACGGGGTATAGGTATGGCTACACCTTC. Translating gives CASRTGYRYGYTF.

The V and J genes are TRBV2 and TRBJ2-3; 8 bases are a match to TRBD2. The CDR3 sequence is 16 residues long. The germline V gene has CDR1 SNHLY and CDR2 FYNNEI. Trimming removed 7 bases from V and 4 bases from J; junction bases left unmatched: 13. DNA for the CDR3: TGTGCCAGCACGGGCAGCGGGAGTCGGTTAGCAGATACGCAGTATTTT. Amino acid sequence: CASTGSGSRLADTQYF.

The chain has TRBV25-1 and TRBJ2-7; D is perhaps TRBD1 (5 bases). V dropped 3 bases and J dropped 3 bases, with 12 bases sitting between them. The CDR3 runs 14 residues. Germline lookup yields CDR1 MGHDK and CDR2 SYGVNS. The CDR3 DNA is TGTGCCAGCAGTGAGCCAGGGCTAAACTACGAGCAGTACTTC. Protein sequence: CASSEPGLNYEQYF.